This T cell receptor beta chain was identified during a study of blood T cell repertoires in COVID-19. Assay: immunoSEQ multiplex PCR; the TCRdb copy retains only in-frame clones and omits some. This table has about 50,000 clones, approximately 84% appearing once. Germline loops: CDR1 LGHDT, CDR2 YNNKEL (reference sequence). The trim removed 2 bases at V and 1 base at J, leaving 3 bases unmatched. This CDR3 has 15 residues. The rearrangement links TRBV3-1 (or the pseudogene TRBV3-2) to TRBJ2-3; 7 nucleotides align to TRBD1. The TCR was taken from a man in his sixties with acute or convalescent COVID-19. Sequencing used peripheral blood. The CDR3 reads CASSQRGTGTDTQYF. DNA for the CDR3: TGTGCCAGCAGCCAAAGAGGGACAGGCACAGATACGCAGTATTTT.